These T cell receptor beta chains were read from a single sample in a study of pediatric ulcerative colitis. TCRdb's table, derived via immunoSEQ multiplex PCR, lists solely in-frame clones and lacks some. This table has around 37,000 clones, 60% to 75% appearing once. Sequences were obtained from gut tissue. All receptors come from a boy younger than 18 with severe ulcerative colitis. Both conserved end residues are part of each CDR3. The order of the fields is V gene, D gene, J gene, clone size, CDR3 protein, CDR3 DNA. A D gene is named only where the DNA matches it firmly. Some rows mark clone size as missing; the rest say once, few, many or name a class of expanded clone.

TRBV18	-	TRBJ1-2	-	CASSPSDGLGGYTF	TGTGCCAGCTCACCAAGTGACGGGCTGGGGGGCTACACCTTC
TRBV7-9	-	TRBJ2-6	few	CASSLRLSGANVLTF	TGTGCCAGCAGCTTACGGCTGTCTGGGGCCAACGTCCTGACTTTC
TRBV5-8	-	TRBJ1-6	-	CASSVDSFLDSPLHF	TGTGCCAGCAGCGTAGACAGTTTTTTGGATTCACCCCTCCACTTT
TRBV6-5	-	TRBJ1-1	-	CASNTPRSPEAFF	TGTGCCAGCAATACCCCCAGGTCCCCTGAAGCTTTCTTT
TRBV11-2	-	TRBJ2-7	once	CASSVVGGRSSYEQYF	TGTGCCAGCAGCGTAGTCGGGGGGCGATCAAGCTACGAGCAGTACTTC
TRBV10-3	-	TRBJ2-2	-	CAISESTQNTGELFF	TGTGCCATCAGTGAGTCGACACAGAACACCGGGGAGCTGTTTTTT
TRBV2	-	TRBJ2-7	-	CAGSSGTTSSYEQYF	TGTGCCGGGAGTTCCGGGACAACTTCCTCCTACGAGCAGTACTTC
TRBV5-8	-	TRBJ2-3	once	CASSLVGEKQYF	TGTGCCAGCAGCTTGGTAGGGGAGAAGCAGTATTTT
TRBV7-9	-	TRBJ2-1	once	CASSPKEGGAYNEQFF	TGTGCCAGCAGCCCCAAGGAAGGGGGGGCCTACAATGAGCAGTTCTTC
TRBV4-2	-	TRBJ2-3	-	CASSQDGGARGIDTQYF	TGTGCCAGCAGCCAAGATGGGGGGGCCAGGGGAATAGATACGCAGTATTTT
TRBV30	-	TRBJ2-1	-	CAWLKIAYISSQFF	TGTGCCTGGTTAAAGATTGCCTACATCTCTTCGCAGTTCTTC
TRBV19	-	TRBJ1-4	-	CASSTQGRGEKLFF	TGTGCCAGTAGTACACAGGGTAGAGGTGAAAAACTGTTTTTT
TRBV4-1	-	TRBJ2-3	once	CASSAGDNAADTQYF	TGCGCCAGCAGCGCTGGAGATAATGCCGCAGATACGCAGTATTTT
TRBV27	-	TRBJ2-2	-	CASSLVASGELFF	TGTGCCAGCAGTTTAGTTGCTTCTGGGGAGCTGTTTTTT
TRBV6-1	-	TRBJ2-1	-	CASSEVGRRGSRSYNEQFF	TGTGCCAGCAGTGAAGTGGGTCGACGGGGCTCACGCTCCTACAATGAGCAGTTCTTC
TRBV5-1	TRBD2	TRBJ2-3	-	CASSLLSGADTQYF	TGCGCCAGCAGCCTATTGAGCGGGGCCGATACGCAGTATTTT
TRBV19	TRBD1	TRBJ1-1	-	CASRKGALGTEAFF	TGTGCCAGTAGAAAGGGGGCCCTGGGCACTGAAGCTTTCTTT
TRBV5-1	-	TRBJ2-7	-	CASSLVATSSYEQYF	TGCGCCAGCAGCTTGGTTGCAACAAGCTCCTACGAGCAGTACTTC
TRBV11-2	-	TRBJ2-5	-	CASSLASGGPSETQYF	TGTGCCAGCAGCTTAGCTAGTGGGGGGCCATCAGAGACCCAGTACTTC
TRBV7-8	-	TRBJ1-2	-	CASSPGPGTNYGYTF	TGTGCCAGCAGCCCAGGTCCGGGTACGAACTATGGCTACACCTTC
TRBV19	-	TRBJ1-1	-	CASSIGPVNTEAFF	TGTGCCAGTAGTATAGGGCCGGTGAACACTGAAGCTTTCTTT
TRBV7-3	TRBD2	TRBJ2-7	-	CASSLVPGRVNEQYF	TGTGCCAGCAGCTTAGTACCAGGGAGGGTGAACGAGCAGTACTTC